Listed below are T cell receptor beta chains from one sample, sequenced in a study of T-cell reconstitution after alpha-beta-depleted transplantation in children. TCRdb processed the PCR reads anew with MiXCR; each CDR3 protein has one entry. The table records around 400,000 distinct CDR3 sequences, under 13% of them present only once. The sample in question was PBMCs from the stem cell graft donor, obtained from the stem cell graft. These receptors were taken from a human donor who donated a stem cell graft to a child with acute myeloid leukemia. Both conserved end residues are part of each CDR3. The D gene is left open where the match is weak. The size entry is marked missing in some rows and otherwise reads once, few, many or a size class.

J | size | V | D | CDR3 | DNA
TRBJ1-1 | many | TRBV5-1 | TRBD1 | CASSNGQGDTEAFF | TGCGCCAGCAGCAACGGACAGGGCGATACTGAAGCTTTCTTT
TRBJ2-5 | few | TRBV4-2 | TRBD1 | CASSRGTGGETQYF | TGTGCCAGCAGCCGCGGGACAGGGGGAGAGACCCAGTACTTC
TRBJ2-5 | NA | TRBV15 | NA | CATSREARGRAAETQYF | TGTGCCACCAGCAGAGAGGCCAGGGGGAGGGCCGCAGAGACCCAGTACTTC
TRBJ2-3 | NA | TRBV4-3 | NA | CASSQDSGRGNTQYF | TGCGCCAGCAGCCAAGATTCCGGGAGAGGGAATACGCAGTATTTT
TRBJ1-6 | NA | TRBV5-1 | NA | CASSSRELSYNSPLHF | TGCGCCAGCAGCTCCCGGGAACTCTCCTATAATTCACCCCTCCACTTT
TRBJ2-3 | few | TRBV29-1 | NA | CSVEDPQGTSTDTQYF | TGCAGCGTTGAAGATCCCCAGGGAACTAGCACAGATACGCAGTATTTT
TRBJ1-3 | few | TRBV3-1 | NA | CASSQIGTIYF | TGTGCCAGCAGCCAGATAGGCACCATATATTTT
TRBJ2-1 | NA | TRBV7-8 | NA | CASSLSRGRTSSYDEQFF | TGTGCCAGCAGCTTAAGCAGAGGACGGACGAGCTCCTACGATGAGCAGTTCTTC
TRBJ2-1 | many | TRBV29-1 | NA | CSVEGGEQFF | TGCAGCGTCGAGGGGGGAGAGCAGTTCTTC
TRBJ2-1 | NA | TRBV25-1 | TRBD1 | CASSETGGEQFF | TGTGCCAGCAGTGAGACAGGGGGTGAGCAGTTCTTC
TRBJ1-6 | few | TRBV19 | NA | CASSIGGGNSPLHF | TGTGCCAGTAGTATAGGCGGGGGTAATTCACCCCTCCACTTT
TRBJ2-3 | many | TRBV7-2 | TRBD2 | CASSLISGGATDTQYF | TGTGCCAGCAGCTTAATTTCCGGGGGGGCCACAGATACGCAGTATTTT
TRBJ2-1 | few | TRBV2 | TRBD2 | CASSSRGGDNEQFF | TGTGCCAGCAGTTCCCGCGGGGGGGATAATGAGCAGTTCTTC
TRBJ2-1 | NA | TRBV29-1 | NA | CSVEGFPSEIAGNEQFF | TGCAGCGTTGAAGGCTTTCCTAGCGAGATCGCAGGCAATGAGCAGTTCTTC
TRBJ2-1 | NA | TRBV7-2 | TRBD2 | CASSGRLAGGRNNEQFF | TGTGCCAGCAGCGGACGACTAGCGGGAGGGAGAAACAATGAGCAGTTCTTC
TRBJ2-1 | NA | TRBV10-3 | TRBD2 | CTISSGTSGAFDYNEQFF | TGTACCATCAGTTCCGGGACTAGCGGGGCCTTCGACTACAATGAGCAGTTCTTC
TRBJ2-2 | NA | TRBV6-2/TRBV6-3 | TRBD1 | CASSSYRDRVPGELFF | TGTGCCAGCAGCAGCTACCGGGACAGGGTTCCCGGGGAGCTGTTTTTT
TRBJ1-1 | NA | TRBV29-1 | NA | CSVEKGERTEAFF | TGCAGCGTTGAGAAGGGGGAAAGAACTGAAGCTTTCTTT
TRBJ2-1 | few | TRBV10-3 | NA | CAISGKEGAANFF | TGTGCCATCAGTGGGAAGGAAGGGGCGGCGAATTTCTTC
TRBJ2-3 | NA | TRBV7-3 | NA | CASSSLGGERTDTQYF | TGTGCCAGCAGCTCCCTCGGCGGGGAGCGCACAGATACGCAGTATTTT
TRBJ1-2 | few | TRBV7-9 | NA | CASSLGAGDDYGYTF | TGTGCCAGCAGCTTAGGGGCAGGGGACGACTATGGCTACACCTTC
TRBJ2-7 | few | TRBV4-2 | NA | CASSPFSGGNYEQYF | TGTGCCAGCAGCCCTTTCTCTGGGGGCAACTACGAGCAGTACTTC
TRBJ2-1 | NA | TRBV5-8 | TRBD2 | CASSLVGGGPYNEQFF | TGTGCCAGCAGCTTGGTCGGGGGAGGGCCCTACAATGAGCAGTTCTTC
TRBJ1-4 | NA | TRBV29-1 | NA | CSVARRNVNEKLFF | TGCAGCGTTGCGCGGCGGAACGTTAATGAAAAACTGTTTTTT
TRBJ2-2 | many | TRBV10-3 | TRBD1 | CAISAGTGDTGELFF | TGTGCCATCAGCGCCGGGACAGGGGACACCGGGGAGCTGTTTTTT
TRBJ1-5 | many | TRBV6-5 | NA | CASADRSNQPQHF | TGTGCCAGCGCTGACAGAAGCAATCAGCCCCAGCATTTT
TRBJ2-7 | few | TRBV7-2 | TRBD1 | CASSYQGQGAGEQYF | TGTGCCAGCAGCTACCAGGGACAGGGGGCCGGCGAGCAGTACTTC
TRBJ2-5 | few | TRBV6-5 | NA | CASTQGGETQYF | TGTGCCAGCACGCAAGGGGGAGAGACCCAGTACTTC
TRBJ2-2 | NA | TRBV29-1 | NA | CSVQQSRRSAGELFF | TGCAGCGTCCAACAGAGTCGCCGGTCAGCCGGGGAGCTGTTTTTT
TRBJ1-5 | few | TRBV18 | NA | CASSRVSEGNQPQHF | TGTGCCAGCTCCCGGGTTTCGGAGGGGAATCAGCCCCAGCATTTT
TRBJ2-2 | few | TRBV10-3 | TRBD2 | CATAGLAGVRGTGELFF | TGTGCCACCGCGGGACTAGCGGGGGTGCGAGGCACCGGGGAGCTGTTTTTT
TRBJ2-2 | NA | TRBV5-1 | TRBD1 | CASSLAQGAAGELFF | TGCGCCAGCAGCTTGGCTCAGGGGGCGGCCGGGGAGCTGTTTTTT
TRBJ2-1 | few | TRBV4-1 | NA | CASSQDGTRGNEQFF | TGCGCCAGCAGCCAAGATGGGACAAGGGGGAATGAGCAGTTCTTC
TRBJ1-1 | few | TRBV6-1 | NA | CASSDSRVAFF | TGTGCCAGCAGTGACTCCCGCGTGGCTTTCTTT
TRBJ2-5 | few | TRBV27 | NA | CASTDIGRPERETQYF | TGTGCCAGCACCGATATCGGACGGCCGGAAAGGGAGACCCAGTACTTC
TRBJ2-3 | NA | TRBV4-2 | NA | CASSQSSGYSTDTQYF | TGTGCCAGCAGCCAGAGTAGCGGATACAGCACAGATACGCAGTATTTT
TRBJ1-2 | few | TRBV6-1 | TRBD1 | CASRDGTANYGYTF | TGTGCCAGCAGGGACGGGACAGCCAACTATGGCTACACCTTC
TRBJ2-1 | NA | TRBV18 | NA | CASSPAVRDNEQFF | TGTGCCAGCTCACCAGCGGTGAGGGACAATGAGCAGTTCTTC
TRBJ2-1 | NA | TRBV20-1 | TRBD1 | CSAEQGANYNEQFF | TGCAGTGCGGAACAGGGGGCCAACTACAATGAGCAGTTCTTC
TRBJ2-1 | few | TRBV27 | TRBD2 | CASRDGLAGNEQFF | TGTGCCAGCAGGGATGGACTAGCAGGCAATGAGCAGTTCTTC
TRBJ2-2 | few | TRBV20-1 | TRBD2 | CSASPGGGDTGELFF | TGCAGTGCTAGCCCCGGGGGGGGAGACACCGGGGAGCTGTTTTTT
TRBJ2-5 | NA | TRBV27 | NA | CASSLGFTQYF | TGTGCCAGCAGTTTAGGATTTACCCAGTACTTC
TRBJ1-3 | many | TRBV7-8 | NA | CASSLVTGNTIYF | TGTGCCAGCAGCTTAGTGACTGGAAACACCATATATTTT
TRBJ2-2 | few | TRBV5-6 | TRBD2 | CASSPLGRRQTNTGELFF | TGTGCCAGCAGCCCCCTCGGGAGGAGGCAGACGAACACCGGGGAGCTGTTTTTT
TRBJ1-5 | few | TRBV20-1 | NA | CSARGDTNSNQPQHF | TGCAGTGCTAGGGGAGACACCAATAGCAATCAGCCCCAGCATTTT
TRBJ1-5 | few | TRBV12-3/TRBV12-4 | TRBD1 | CASSLYEGALGNQPQHF | TGTGCCAGCAGTTTATACGAGGGGGCTCTTGGCAATCAGCCCCAGCATTTT
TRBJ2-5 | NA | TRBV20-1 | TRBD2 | CSARDPLAGGSVATQYF | TGCAGTGCTAGAGATCCCCTAGCGGGGGGCTCGGTGGCGACCCAGTACTTC
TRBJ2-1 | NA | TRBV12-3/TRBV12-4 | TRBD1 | CASSLNYRGRGNEQFF | TGTGCCAGCAGTTTAAATTACAGGGGGAGAGGCAATGAGCAGTTCTTC
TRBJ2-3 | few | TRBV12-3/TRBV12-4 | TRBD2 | CASSGPGLPDTQYF | TGTGCCAGCAGTGGACCGGGACTACCCGACACGCAGTATTTT
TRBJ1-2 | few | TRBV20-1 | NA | CSADTEGYTF | TGCAGTGCTGATACCGAGGGCTACACCTTC
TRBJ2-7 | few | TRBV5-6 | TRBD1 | CASSSLRTGIRYEQYF | TGTGCCAGCAGCTCGCTAAGGACAGGGATAAGGTACGAGCAGTACTTC
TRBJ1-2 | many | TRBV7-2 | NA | CASSLASRDSNYGYTF | TGTGCCAGCAGCTTAGCCTCGCGAGATTCTAACTATGGCTACACCTTC
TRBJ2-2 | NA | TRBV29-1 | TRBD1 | CSVEAAGTGFTGELFF | TGCAGCGTTGAAGCAGCCGGGACAGGGTTCACCGGGGAGCTGTTTTTT
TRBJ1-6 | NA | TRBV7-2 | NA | CASSLVEGANSPLHF | TGTGCCAGCAGCTTAGTCGAGGGCGCCAATTCACCCCTCCACTTT
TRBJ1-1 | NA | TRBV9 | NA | CAGSSQTMNTEAFF | TGTGCCGGCAGCTCACAGACCATGAACACTGAAGCTTTCTTT
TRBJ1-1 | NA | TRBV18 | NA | CASSPERRGAEAFF | TGTGCCAGCTCACCAGAGAGGAGGGGGGCTGAAGCTTTCTTT
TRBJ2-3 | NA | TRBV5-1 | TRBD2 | CASSLIPPSGGSDTQYF | TGCGCCAGCAGCTTAATCCCCCCTAGCGGGGGTAGCGATACGCAGTATTTT
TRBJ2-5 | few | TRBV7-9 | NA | CASRRTAQETQYF | TGTGCCAGCAGAAGGACAGCACAAGAGACCCAGTACTTC
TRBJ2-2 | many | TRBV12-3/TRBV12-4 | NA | CASSQGYTGELFF | TGTGCCAGCAGCCAGGGGTACACCGGGGAGCTGTTTTTT